Each of the 12 T cell receptor beta chains below was sequenced from the same sample in a study of T cell responses to AZD1222 COVID-19 vaccine. The protocol was immunoSEQ multiplex PCR, while the TCRdb copy is restricted to in-frame clones and leaves out a portion. The sample lists approximately 120,000 clones, less than 90% occurring once. The material sequenced was peripheral blood, taken on day 0 of AZD1222 vaccination. The receptor source for this set is an adult in good health.

The V call is TRBV28, the J call TRBJ1-3; D gene uncertain. This CDR3 region has 12 residues. Trimming took off 2 bases at V and 2 bases at J, with 1 base between the two ends. The germline V gene has CDR1 MDHEN and CDR2 SYDVKM. The CDR3 here is CASSLAGNTIYF. The CDR3 bases are TGTGCCAGCAGTTTAGCTGGAAACACCATATATTTT.

V is TRBV14 and J is TRBJ2-7; 9 bases line up with TRBD1. Germline values: CDR1 SGHDN, CDR2 FVKESK. V trimming: 1 base; J trimming: 3 bases; junction bases outside the gene matches: 4. The CDR3 loop spans 15 amino acids. The chain's CDR3 is CASSQGPTGGYEQYF. CDR3 DNA sequence: TGTGCCAGCAGCCAAGGGCCGACAGGGGGCTACGAGCAGTACTTC.

This clone has ten or more counts. The V and J genes are TRBV6-5 and TRBJ2-7; a possible D gene is TRBD2 (5 bases). Per the germline V gene, CDR1 is MNHEY and CDR2 is SVGAGI. The CDR3 has 15 amino acids. The germline V and J ends were trimmed by 6 bases and 0 bases, with 15 bases remaining between them. The CDR3 region is CASSSRGPLSYEQYF. The CDR3 DNA reads TGTGCCAGCAGCTCCCGAGGGCCCCTCTCCTACGAGCAGTACTTC.

The chain carries TRBV5-1 and TRBJ1-6; tentative D call: TRBD1 (5 bases). Between the trimmed V and J ends, which lost 0 bases and 8 bases, there was a span of 9 bases. Germline V CDR1 and CDR2: SGHRS, YFSETQ. This CDR3 spans 14 amino acids. CDR3 coding DNA: TGCGCCAGCAGCTTGGATCCGGGGGATTCACCCCTCCACTTT. It specifies CASSLDPGDSPLHF.

This chain connects TRBV19 to TRBJ2-1; D perhaps matches TRBD2 (5 bases). The CDR3 has 17 residues. Per the germline V gene, CDR1 is LNHDA and CDR2 is SQIVND (reference sequence). Trimming removed 5 bases at V and 7 bases at J, with 24 bases between. The CDR3 region is CASSPPSGLQWWNEQFF. DNA for the CDR3: TGTGCCAGTAGTCCCCCCTCCGGACTCCAATGGTGGAATGAGCAGTTCTTC.

The CDR3 coding sequence is TGTGCCAGCAGCCCCCCGGGACAGACGTCCACTGAAGCTTTCTTT. Its protein product is CASSPPGQTSTEAFF. J is TRBJ1-1 and V is TRBV7-9, with TRBD1 matching 7 bases. This CDR3 region has 15 residues. With V trimmed by 5 bases and J by 4 bases, 10 bases remained unmatched. Germline-derived CDR1 and CDR2 are SEHNR and FQNEAQ (reference sequence).

This clone turned up a few times. The chain recombines TRBV6-5 with TRBJ1-1, with TRBD1 matching 7 bases. This CDR3 comprises 12 residues. With 11 bases clipped from V and 6 bases from J, the junction kept 9 bases outside the gene matches. Germline values: CDR1 MNHEY, CDR2 SVGAGI. The CDR3 DNA reads TGTGCCGCCGGGGACAGCCGAGCTGAAGCTTTCTTT. This sequence encodes CAAGDSRAEAFF.

This sequence joins TRBV27 and TRBJ2-5, with D possibly TRBD1 on 6 matching bases. Trimming shortened V by 5 bases and J by 9 bases, and 16 bases separated the two germline ends. Germline V lookup: CDR1 MNHEY, CDR2 SMNVEV (reference sequence). CDR3 length equals 13 residues. In DNA, the CDR3 is TGTGCCAGCAGTAAACAGGGACGAGGGGCCCAGTACTTC. This gives the protein CASSKQGRGAQYF.

The chain is built from TRBV12-3 or TRBV12-4 and TRBJ1-6; D unresolved. The CDR3 spans 12 residues. V lost 2 bases to trimming and J lost 9 bases, with 5 bases between them. For the CDR3, the DNA is TGTGCCAGCAGTTTATTTTTTTCACCCCTCCACTTT. The encoded protein is CASSLFFSPLHF.

This clone was seen more than once but under ten times. The V gene is TRBV5-8, the J gene TRBJ2-7; 9 bases align to TRBD1. The length of the CDR3 is 14 residues. CDR1 SGHTS and CDR2 YDEGEE come from the germline V gene. V shed 4 bases, J shed 1 base, and the junction held 3 bases outside the gene matches. The chain's CDR3 is CASSTGTGSYEQYF. The DNA for the CDR3 is TGTGCCAGCAGCACCGGGACAGGGTCCTACGAGCAGTACTTC.

The chain has TRBV29-1 and TRBJ2-5; 7 bases agree with TRBD2. The CDR3 is 13 residues long. V shed 2 bases and J 4 bases; nucleotides not matched to a gene: 4. CDR1 SQVTM and CDR2 ANQGSEA come from the germline V gene. For the CDR3, the DNA is TGCAGCGTTGAACGGGGCGGGGGAGAGACCCAGTACTTC. Its protein is CSVERGGGETQYF.

The V call is TRBV9, the J call TRBJ2-7; TRBD1 aligns across 10 bases. This CDR3 region has 15 residues. V was clipped by 3 bases and J by 3 bases; unmatched bases: 6. CDR1 and CDR2 from the germline V gene are SGDLS and YYNGEE. Here the CDR3 DNA reads TGTGCCAGCAGCGCCCTCGGGACAGGGGTCTACGAGCAGTACTTC. The encoded protein is CASSALGTGVYEQYF.